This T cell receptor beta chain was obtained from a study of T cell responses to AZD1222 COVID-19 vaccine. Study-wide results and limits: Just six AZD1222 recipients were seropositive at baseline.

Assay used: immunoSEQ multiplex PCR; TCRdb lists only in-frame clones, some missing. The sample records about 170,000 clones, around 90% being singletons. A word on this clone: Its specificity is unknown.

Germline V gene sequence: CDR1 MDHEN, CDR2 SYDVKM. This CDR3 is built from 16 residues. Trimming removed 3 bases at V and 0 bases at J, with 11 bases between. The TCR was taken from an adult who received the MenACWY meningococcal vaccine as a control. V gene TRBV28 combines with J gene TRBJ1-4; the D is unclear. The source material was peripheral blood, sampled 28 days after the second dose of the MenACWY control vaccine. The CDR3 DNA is TGTGCCAGCAGTTTGCCCGGTTCCCCAACTAATGAAAAACTGTTTTTT. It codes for CASSLPGSPTNEKLFF.